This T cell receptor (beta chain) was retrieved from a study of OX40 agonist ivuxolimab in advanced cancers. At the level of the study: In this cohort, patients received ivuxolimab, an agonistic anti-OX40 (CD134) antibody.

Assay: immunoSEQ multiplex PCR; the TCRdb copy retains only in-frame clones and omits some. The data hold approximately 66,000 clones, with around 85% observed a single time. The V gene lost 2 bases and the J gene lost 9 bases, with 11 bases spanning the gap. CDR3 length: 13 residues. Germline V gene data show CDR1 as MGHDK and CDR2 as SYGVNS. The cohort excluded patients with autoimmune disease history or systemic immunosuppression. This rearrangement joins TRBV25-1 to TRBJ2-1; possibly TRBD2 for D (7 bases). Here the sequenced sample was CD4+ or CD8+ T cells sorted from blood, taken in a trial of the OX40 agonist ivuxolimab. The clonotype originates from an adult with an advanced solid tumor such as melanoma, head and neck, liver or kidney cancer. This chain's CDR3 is CASSEMGGPEQFF. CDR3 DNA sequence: TGTGCCAGCAGTGAAATGGGGGGGCCTGAGCAGTTCTTC.